A selection of T cell receptor beta chains follows, all from one sample in a study of tumor-infiltrating lymphocytes in localized non-small cell lung cancer. The assay was immunoSEQ multiplex PCR, and TCRdb's table has in-frame clones only and misses some. The table has about 23,000 clones, around 70% seen once. What was sequenced was lung tumor tissue. The receptors were sampled from a human donor with non-small cell lung cancer. Both conserved end residues are part of each CDR3. A D gene is named only where the DNA matches it firmly.

cdr3_aa	cdr3_length	d_call	v_call	j_call
CASSRGAQTDTQYF	14	.	TRBV5-1	TRBJ2-3
CASSWDQNQETQYF	14	.	TRBV28	TRBJ2-5
CASSSQGPLTGELFF	15	.	TRBV13	TRBJ2-2
CASSPAGEVNEKLFF	15	.	TRBV18	TRBJ1-4
CASSLAAGENQPQHF	15	.	TRBV7-2	TRBJ1-5
CASSSLTSGSYNEQFF	16	TRBD2	TRBV27	TRBJ2-1
CASSLIYTDTQYF	13	.	TRBV11-3	TRBJ2-3
CASSVWGGRTYGYTF	15	.	TRBV9	TRBJ1-2
CASSLGSLTDTQYF	14	.	TRBV5-4	TRBJ2-3
CASTADRSPSYEQYF	15	TRBD1	TRBV6-1	TRBJ2-7
CASSLEVGVGEQYF	14	.	TRBV11-2	TRBJ2-7
CASSLRYSGQGATNYGYTF	19	.	TRBV7-8	TRBJ1-2
CASSSDRGDTEAFF	14	TRBD1	TRBV4-1	TRBJ1-1
CASSLRGTSARNEQFF	16	TRBD2	TRBV7-3	TRBJ2-1
CSVLGPGGYTF	11	.	TRBV29-1	TRBJ1-2
CASSLSTDTQYF	12	.	TRBV7-9	TRBJ2-3
CAISELAGGTDTQYF	15	TRBD2	TRBV10-3	TRBJ2-3
CAWSGRQGDGGNQPQHF	17	TRBD1	TRBV30	TRBJ1-5
CASSLAGGINEQFF	14	TRBD2	TRBV7-2	TRBJ2-1
CASSTPSTGLATEAFF	16	.	TRBV5-6	TRBJ1-1
CAISDRELDLSYEQYF	16	.	TRBV10-3	TRBJ2-7
CASSPHRYEQYF	12	.	TRBV28	TRBJ2-7
CASSVEGAGELFF	13	.	TRBV9	TRBJ2-2
CASSLGSGPGDEQYF	15	.	TRBV7-3	TRBJ2-7
CASSPSRQGGEKLFF	15	TRBD1	TRBV18	TRBJ1-4
CALGLAGTDTQYF	13	.	TRBV6-1	TRBJ2-3
CASSQGLAATDTQYF	15	TRBD2	TRBV5-8	TRBJ2-3
CASGRQTSNEKLFF	14	.	TRBV6-1	TRBJ1-4
CASSFWDRALRAFF	14	TRBD1	TRBV28	TRBJ1-1
CASMGTGGGEYGYTF	15	TRBD1	TRBV19	TRBJ1-2
CASSPTSLDEQFF	13	.	TRBV18	TRBJ2-1
CASSLTSGVGNTIYF	15	.	TRBV6-6	TRBJ1-3
CASSMRVGEQFF	12	.	TRBV19	TRBJ2-1
CASSRDRGGNYGYTF	15	TRBD1	TRBV7-2	TRBJ1-2
CASSEALPQGSEGYTF	16	.	TRBV6-1	TRBJ1-2
CASSLAGGTQYF	12	TRBD2	TRBV11-2	TRBJ2-5
CASSRTGGQETQYF	14	TRBD1	TRBV7-6	TRBJ2-5
CATAPPGRHEQYF	13	.	TRBV2	TRBJ2-7
CASSLTAETQYF	12	.	TRBV7-9	TRBJ2-5
CASSQDALTDTQYF	14	.	TRBV4-1	TRBJ2-3
CASSRGQEKNQPQHF	15	TRBD1	TRBV5-8	TRBJ1-5
CASSLAGTGDLDGYTF	16	TRBD1	TRBV5-8	TRBJ1-2
CASSPEGPGTNYEQYF	16	.	TRBV28	TRBJ2-7
CASSRPGADSGANVLTF	17	.	TRBV2	TRBJ2-6
CSVRTNSYEQYF	12	.	TRBV29-1	TRBJ2-7
CASSTYRKYNEQFF	14	.	TRBV25-1	TRBJ2-1
CASSLDRSSYEQYF	14	.	TRBV5-4	TRBJ2-7
CASSFYMNTEAFF	13	.	TRBV7-9	TRBJ1-1
CASSIVAGAYEQYF	14	TRBD2	TRBV19	TRBJ2-7
CASSLTGPGETQYF	14	.	TRBV5-6	TRBJ2-5
CASSLGSPAEAFF	13	.	TRBV28	TRBJ1-1
CASRLLAGETDEQFF	15	TRBD2	TRBV6-1	TRBJ2-1
CASSRTANNSPLHF	14	.	TRBV6-5	TRBJ1-6
CASSLWGDSGTEAFF	15	.	TRBV5-1	TRBJ1-1